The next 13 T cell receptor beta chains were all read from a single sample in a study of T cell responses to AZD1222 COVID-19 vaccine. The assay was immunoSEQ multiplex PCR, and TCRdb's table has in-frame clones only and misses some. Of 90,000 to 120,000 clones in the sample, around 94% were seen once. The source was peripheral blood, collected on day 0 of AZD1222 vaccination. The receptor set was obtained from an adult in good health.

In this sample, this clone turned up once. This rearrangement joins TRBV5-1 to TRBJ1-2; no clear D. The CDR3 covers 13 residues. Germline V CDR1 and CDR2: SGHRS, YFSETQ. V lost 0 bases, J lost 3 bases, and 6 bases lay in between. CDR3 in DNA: TGCGCCAGCAGCTTGGACGGGTACTATGGCTACACCTTC. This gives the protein CASSLDGYYGYTF.

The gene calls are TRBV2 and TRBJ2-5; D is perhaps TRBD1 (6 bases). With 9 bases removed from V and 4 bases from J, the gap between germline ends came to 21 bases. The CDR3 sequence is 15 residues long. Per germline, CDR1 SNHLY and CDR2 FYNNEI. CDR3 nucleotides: TGTGCCAGTACATTCCCGGGACACGGCGGAGAGACCCAGTACTTC. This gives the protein CASTFPGHGGETQYF. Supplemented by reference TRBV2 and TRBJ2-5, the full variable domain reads EPEVTQTPSHQVTQMGQEVILRCVPISNHLYFYWYRQILGQKVEFLVSFYNNEISEKSEIFDDQFSVERPDGSNFTLKIRSTKLEDSAMYFCASTFPGHGGETQYFGPGTRLLVL.

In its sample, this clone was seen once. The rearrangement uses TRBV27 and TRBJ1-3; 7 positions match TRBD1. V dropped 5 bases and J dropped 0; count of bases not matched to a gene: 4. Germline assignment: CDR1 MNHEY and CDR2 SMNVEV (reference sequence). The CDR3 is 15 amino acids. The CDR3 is CASSTTGLSGNTIYF. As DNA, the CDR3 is TGTGCCAGCAGTACGACAGGGCTCTCTGGAAACACCATATATTTT.

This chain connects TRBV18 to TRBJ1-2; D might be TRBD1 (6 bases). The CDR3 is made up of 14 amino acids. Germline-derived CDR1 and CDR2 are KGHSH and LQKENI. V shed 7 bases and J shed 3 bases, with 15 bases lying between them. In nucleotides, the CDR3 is TGTGCCAGCTTAAGGACAGCTACTGACTATGGCTACACCTTC. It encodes CASLRTATDYGYTF.

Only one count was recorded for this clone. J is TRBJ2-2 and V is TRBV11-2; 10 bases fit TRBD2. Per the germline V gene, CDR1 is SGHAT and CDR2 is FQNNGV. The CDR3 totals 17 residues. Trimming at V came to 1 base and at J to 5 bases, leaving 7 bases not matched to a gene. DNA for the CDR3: TGTGCCAGCAGCTTAGTAGCGGTTAGCGGGGGGACCGGGGAGCTGTTTTTT. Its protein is CASSLVAVSGGTGELFF.

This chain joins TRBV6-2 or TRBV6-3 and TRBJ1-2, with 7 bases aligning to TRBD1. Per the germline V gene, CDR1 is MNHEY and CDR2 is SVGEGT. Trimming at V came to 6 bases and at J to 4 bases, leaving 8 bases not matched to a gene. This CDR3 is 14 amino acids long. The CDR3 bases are TGTGCCAGCAGCCTCGACAGGGACCTCTATGGCTACACCTTC. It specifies CASSLDRDLYGYTF.

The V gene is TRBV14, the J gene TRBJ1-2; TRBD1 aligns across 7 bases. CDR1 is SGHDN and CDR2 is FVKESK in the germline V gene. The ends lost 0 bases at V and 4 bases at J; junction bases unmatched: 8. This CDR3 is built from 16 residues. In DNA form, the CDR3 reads TGTGCCAGCAGCCAAGAATTTTCAGGGGGGACCTATGGCTACACCTTC. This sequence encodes CASSQEFSGGTYGYTF.

In nucleotides, the CDR3 is TGCGCCAGCAGCGTGGGCGCAAGTGGGAGTCAGGCGGGTGAAAAACTGTTTTTT. It yields the protein CASSVGASGSQAGEKLFF. The rearrangement joins TRBV5-1 to TRBJ1-4; D is unresolved. The germline CDR1 and CDR2 sequences are SGHRS and YFSETQ. V was trimmed by 4 bases and J by 7 bases, leaving 26 bases between them. This CDR3 has 18 residues.

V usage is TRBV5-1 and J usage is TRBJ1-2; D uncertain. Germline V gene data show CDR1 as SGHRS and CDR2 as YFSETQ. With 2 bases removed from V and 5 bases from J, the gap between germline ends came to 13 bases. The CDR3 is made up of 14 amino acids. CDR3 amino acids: CASSLRGERYGYTF. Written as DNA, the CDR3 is TGCGCCAGCAGCTTACGGGGAGAGAGGTATGGCTACACCTTC.

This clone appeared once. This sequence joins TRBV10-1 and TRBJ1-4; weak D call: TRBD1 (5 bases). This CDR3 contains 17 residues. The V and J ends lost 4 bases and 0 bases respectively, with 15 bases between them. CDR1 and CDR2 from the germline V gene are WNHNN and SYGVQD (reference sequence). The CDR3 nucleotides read TGCGCCAGCAGTGGTCGGGGGTTGGGTTCAACTAATGAAAAACTGTTTTTT. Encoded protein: CASSGRGLGSTNEKLFF.

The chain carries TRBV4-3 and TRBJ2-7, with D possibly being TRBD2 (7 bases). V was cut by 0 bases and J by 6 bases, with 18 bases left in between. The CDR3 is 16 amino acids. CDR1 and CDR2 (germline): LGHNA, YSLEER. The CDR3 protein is CASSQDPTGGPSEQYF. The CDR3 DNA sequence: TGCGCCAGCAGCCAAGATCCGACCGGGGGGCCCTCCGAGCAGTACTTC.

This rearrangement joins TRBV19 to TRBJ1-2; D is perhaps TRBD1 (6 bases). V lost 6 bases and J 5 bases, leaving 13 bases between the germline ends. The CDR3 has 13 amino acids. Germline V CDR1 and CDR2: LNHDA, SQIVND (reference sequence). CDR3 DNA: TGTGCCAGTAGCCCACAGGGAAGATATGGCTACACCTTC. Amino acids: CASSPQGRYGYTF.

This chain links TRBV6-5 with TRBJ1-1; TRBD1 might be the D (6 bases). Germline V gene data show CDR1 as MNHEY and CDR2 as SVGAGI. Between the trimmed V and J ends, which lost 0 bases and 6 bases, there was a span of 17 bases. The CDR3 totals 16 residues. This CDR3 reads CASSYSIGGGRPEAFF. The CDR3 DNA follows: TGTGCCAGCAGTTACTCGATCGGGGGCGGTAGGCCTGAAGCTTTCTTT.